The TCR beta chain under discussion was sequenced for a study of blood T cell repertoires in COVID-19. This CDR3 is 17 amino acids long. Between the trimmed V and J ends, which lost 3 bases and 1 base, there was a span of 16 bases. CDR1 and CDR2 from the germline V gene are SGHDN and FVKESK. TCRdb keeps only in-frame clones here, not all; method: immunoSEQ multiplex PCR. The sample has about 220,000 clones; around 81% are singletons. The sample taken for sequencing was peripheral blood. The TCR was taken from a woman aged 55-69 years with acute or convalescent COVID-19. The chain joins TRBV14 to TRBJ1-5; no clear D gene. The CDR3 here is CASSHLRARESNQPQHF. The CDR3 DNA reads TGTGCCAGCAGCCACCTTAGGGCGCGGGAAAGCAATCAGCCCCAGCATTTT. The full variable domain, in which reference TRBV14 and TRBJ1-5 provide the parts outside the CDR3, is EAGVTQFPSHSVIEKGQTVTLRCDPISGHDNLYWYRRVMGKEIKFLLHFVKESKQDESGMPNNRFLAERTGGTYSTLKVQPAELEDSGVYFCASSHLRARESNQPQHFGDGTRLSIL.